The clone carrying this T cell receptor beta chain appeared many times. The TCR library protocol attached unique molecular identifiers to the individual cDNA molecules. TCRdb independently ran MiXCR on the 5' RACE reads; one entry per CDR3 protein. The table records approximately 60,000 distinct CDR3 sequences, 10% to 15% of them present only once. Germline assignment: CDR1 LGHDT and CDR2 YNNKEL (reference sequence). The V gene lost 1 base and the J gene lost 6 bases, with 7 bases spanning the gap. The CDR3 has 13 amino acids. The sample comes from a study of early T cells in non-severe SARS-CoV-2 infection.

The material sequenced was whole blood. The rearrangement links TRBV3-1 to TRBJ1-5; D not resolved. This receptor was identified in an adult who was a healthcare worker with PCR-confirmed SARS-CoV-2 infection or an uninfected control (not recorded which). As DNA, the CDR3 is TGTGCCAGCAGCCAAGTCTTCGGTCAGCCCCAGCATTTT. It specifies CASSQVFGQPQHF.